A single sample is the source of the 23 T cell receptor beta chains below, sequenced in a study of T-cell reconstitution after alpha-beta-depleted transplantation in children. Library preparation (for TCRbeta) was performed with unique molecular identifiers. MiXCR was run by TCRdb on the PCR reads, yielding one entry per CDR3 protein. This table has 500,000 to 750,000 distinct CDR3 sequences, 13% appearing once. Here the sequenced sample was PBMCs, mostly from graft donor cells, taken 360 days after TCRalphabeta/CD19-depleted stem cell transplant. These receptors originate from a male patient under 18 who had a stem cell transplant for acute myeloid leukemia, so the T cells may come from the graft donor.

The chain joins TRBV20-1 to TRBJ1-2; 8 nucleotides line up with TRBD1. There are 13 residues in the CDR3. Germline CDR1 reads DFQATT; CDR2 reads SNEGSKA (reference sequence). V lost 2 bases, J lost 7 bases, and 6 bases stayed unmatched. In DNA, the CDR3 is TGCAGTGCTAGATTCGGGACAGGCGGTGGCTACACCTTC. Translation: CSARFGTGGGYTF.

This clonotype was picked up a small number of times. The chain combines TRBV29-1 with TRBJ1-2, with a tentative D call TRBD1 (6 bases). Germline loops: CDR1 SQVTM, CDR2 ANQGSEA. V was trimmed by 7 bases and J by 3 bases, leaving 15 bases between them. This CDR3 is 13 amino acids long. The CDR3 region has the DNA TGCAGCGCACCAACCGACAGGCACTATGGCTACACCTTC. Its protein is CSAPTDRHYGYTF.

The V and J genes are TRBV20-1 and TRBJ2-7; TRBD1 agrees at 10 bases. CDR1 is DFQATT, CDR2 SNEGSKA, per germline (reference sequence). The CDR3 is 13 amino acids. J lost 4 bases, V lost 6 bases, and 6 bases had no gene match. The DNA of the CDR3 is TGCAGTGCGATGACAGGGGGCGCTTACGAGCAGTACTTC. Translated, it gives CSAMTGGAYEQYF.

This clonotype was picked up many times. The rearrangement uses TRBV29-1 and TRBJ2-6; D gene uncertain. V dropped 7 bases and J dropped 2 bases, with 9 bases sitting between them. Germline V gene lookup returns CDR1 SQVTM and CDR2 ANQGSEA. The CDR3 length is 13 residues. The CDR3 coding sequence is TGCAGCGCCACGGTTACTGGGGCCAACGTCCTGACTTTC. This codes for CSATVTGANVLTF.

The chain joins TRBV14 to TRBJ2-7; maybe TRBD1 (5 bases). Germline-derived CDR1 and CDR2 are SGHDN and FVKESK. CDR3 length: 14 residues. With 4 bases removed from V and 5 bases from J, the gap between germline ends came to 15 bases. The DNA of the CDR3 is TGTGCCAGCAGCCCCAGGAAGGGGCTCCACGAGCAGTACTTC. It specifies CASSPRKGLHEQYF.

This clonotype was seen a handful of times. The chain couples TRBV25-1 to TRBJ2-3; TRBD2 matches at 8 bases. This CDR3 is 13 amino acids long. With 3 bases clipped from V and 7 bases from J, the junction kept 3 bases outside the gene matches. Germline loops: CDR1 MGHDK, CDR2 SYGVNS. In DNA, the CDR3 is TGTGCCAGCAGTGATCCGGGAGGGAATACGCAGTATTTT. It encodes CASSDPGGNTQYF.

This clonotype was picked up many times. The chain uses TRBV5-1 and TRBJ2-5; tentative D call: TRBD1 (5 bases). The ends were cut back, 2 bases at V and 1 base at J, with 15 bases in the middle. The CDR3 is 16 residues long. Germline V lookup: CDR1 SGHRS, CDR2 YFSETQ. CDR3 DNA: TGCGCCAGCAGCTTAAGACAGCTCATACCCCAAGAGACCCAGTACTTC. Translated: CASSLRQLIPQETQYF.

This clonotype was recorded at least ten times. The chain is built from TRBV24-1 and TRBJ1-3; D is uncertain. The V gene lost 3 bases and the J gene lost 0 bases, with 8 bases spanning the gap. Looked up from germline, CDR1 is KGHDR and CDR2 is SFDVKD. The CDR3 has 15 amino acids. The CDR3 bases are TGTGCCACCAGTGATGGGATAAGCTCTGGAAACACCATATATTTT. It is translated as CATSDGISSGNTIYF.

This clonotype was recorded a few times. The J gene is TRBJ2-3, the V gene TRBV7-6; no reliable D call. Germline loops: CDR1 SGHVS, CDR2 FNYEAQ. Trimming pared 2 bases from V and 1 base from J, leaving 10 bases between. This CDR3 has 15 amino acids. The CDR3 coding sequence is TGTGCCAGCAGCTTAAGAGCCCTTGGCACAGATACGCAGTATTTT. It encodes CASSLRALGTDTQYF.

This clonotype turned up a few times. The chain joins TRBV29-1 to TRBJ2-5; no clear D. Germline V CDR1 and CDR2: SQVTM, ANQGSEA. The V end was cut by 7 bases, the J end by 3 bases, with 9 bases between. The CDR3 loop spans 11 amino acids. The CDR3 reads CSALVKETQYF. CDR3 coding DNA: TGCAGCGCTCTCGTGAAAGAGACCCAGTACTTC.

This clonotype has at least ten counts. The chain joins TRBV20-1 to TRBJ2-2, with no clear D. Trimming shortened V by 2 bases and J by 1 base, and 8 bases separated the two germline ends. The CDR3 sequence is 14 residues long. Germline loops: CDR1 DFQATT, CDR2 SNEGSKA (reference sequence). This CDR3 reads CSARWTQNTGELFF. The CDR3, as DNA: TGCAGTGCTAGATGGACCCAGAACACCGGGGAGCTGTTTTTT.

V usage is TRBV9 and J usage is TRBJ2-3, with 12 positions matching TRBD2. Unmatched junction bases numbered 6, after V lost 3 bases and J lost 4 bases. Germline V gene sequence: CDR1 SGDLS, CDR2 YYNGEE. The CDR3 covers 16 residues. DNA for the CDR3: TGTGCCAGCAGCGGCTGGACTAGCGGGAACCCAGATACGCAGTATTTT. Its translation: CASSGWTSGNPDTQYF. The entire variable domain, with the rest obtained from reference TRBV9 and TRBJ2-3, is as follows: DSGVTQTPKHLITATGQRVTLRCSPRSGDLSVYWYQQSLDQGLQFLIQYYNGEERAKGNILERFSAQQFPDLHSELNLSSLELGDSALYFCASSGWTSGNPDTQYFGPGTRLTVL.

The sample holds many counts of this clonotype. CDR3 amino acids: CASSLAVLLNWYF. Here the CDR3 DNA reads TGTGCCAGCAGCCTTGCGGTCCTCCTCAACTGGTATTTT. J is TRBJ2-3 and V is TRBV7-2, with no clear D. Germline V CDR1 and CDR2: SGHTA, FQGNSA. The CDR3 spans 13 residues. V lost 5 bases, J lost 14 bases, and 20 bases lay in between.

This clonotype has just a few counts. The V call is TRBV5-6, the J call TRBJ2-6; 12 bases map to TRBD2. Losses at the gene ends were 4 bases for V and 4 bases for J; bases not matched to a gene: 9. CDR1 is SGHDT and CDR2 is YYEEEE in the germline V gene. The CDR3 spans 18 residues. The CDR3: CASSQLAGGPPGANVLTF. In DNA form, the CDR3 reads TGTGCCAGCAGCCAACTAGCGGGAGGACCACCCGGGGCCAACGTCCTGACTTTC.

In this sample, this clonotype turned up a few times. The chain carries TRBV28 and TRBJ2-7; possible D gene TRBD1, 6 bases. Looked up from germline, CDR1 is MDHEN and CDR2 is SYDVKM. Trimming pared 5 bases from V and 7 bases from J, leaving 18 bases between. The CDR3 spans 14 residues. The CDR3 reads CASSTWTAPGEQYF. CDR3 in DNA: TGTGCCAGCAGTACCTGGACAGCGCCGGGGGAGCAGTACTTC. Looking up the rest from reference TRBV28 and TRBJ2-7 gives the full variable domain: DVKVTQSSRYLVKRTGEKVFLECVQDMDHENMFWYRQDPGLGLRLIYFSYDVKMKEKGDIPEGYSVSREKKERFSLILESASTNQTSMYLCASSTWTAPGEQYFGPGTRLTVT.

This clonotype has more than one count but fewer than ten. The genes are TRBV28 and TRBJ2-7; D is uncertain. This CDR3 is built from 15 residues. V was trimmed by 5 bases and J by 0 bases, leaving 14 bases between them. In germline, CDR1 is MDHEN, CDR2 SYDVKM. CDR3 nucleotide sequence: TGTGCCAGCAGTGGGCTGGCAGGCTACTCCTACGAGCAGTACTTC. As protein: CASSGLAGYSYEQYF.

The V gene is TRBV9, the J gene TRBJ2-7; D tentatively reads TRBD1 or TRBD2 (6 bases each). V lost 0 bases to trimming and J lost 2 bases, with 12 bases between them. Germline V CDR1 and CDR2: SGDLS, YYNGEE. The CDR3 length is 15 residues. CDR3: CASSVEGGFAYEQYF. CDR3 bases: TGTGCCAGCAGCGTAGAGGGGGGCTTTGCCTACGAGCAGTACTTC.

This clonotype was counted a few times. The chain carries TRBV6-2 or TRBV6-3 and TRBJ2-7; D is undetermined. V was shortened by 7 bases and J by 6 bases, with 16 bases between the two germline ends. CDR3 size: 13 residues. CDR1 and CDR2 (germline): MNHEY, SVGEGT. DNA for the CDR3: TGTGCCAGCACTACCTTGGACGCGCGCGAGCAGTACTTC. As protein: CASTTLDAREQYF.

V usage is TRBV5-6 and J usage is TRBJ2-7; possible D gene TRBD2, 6 bases. With 0 bases removed from V and 0 bases from J, the gap between germline ends came to 13 bases. CDR3 size: 16 residues. The germline gives CDR1 SGHDT, CDR2 YYEEEE. CDR3 coding DNA: TGTGCCAGCAGCTTGGGATGGGGGGAGAGCTCCTACGAGCAGTACTTC. Its protein product is CASSLGWGESSYEQYF.

The chain links TRBV5-1 to TRBJ2-7; TRBD1 or TRBD2 may be the D gene (5 bases each). Germline V gene data show CDR1 as SGHRS and CDR2 as YFSETQ. There are 16 residues in the CDR3. Between the trimmed V and J ends, which lost 1 base and 4 bases, there was a span of 18 bases. The CDR3 spells CASSLPRGQGWYEQYF. CDR3 coding DNA: TGCGCCAGCAGCTTGCCCCGAGGGCAGGGATGGTACGAGCAGTACTTC.

The CDR3 bases are TGCGCCAGCAGCCAGACCGGGACTAGCGGGAGTGGGGCCTACAATGAGCAGTTCTTC. This codes for CASSQTGTSGSGAYNEQFF. V usage is TRBV4-1 and J usage is TRBJ2-1, with 14 nucleotides matching TRBD2. The CDR3 covers 19 residues. Germline values: CDR1 MGHRA, CDR2 YSYEKL. V gave up 3 bases and J gave up 2 bases; unmatched junction bases: 9.

This clonotype was picked up a small number of times. The rearrangement joins TRBV2 to TRBJ2-1; D unclear. Trimming pared 4 bases from V and 12 bases from J, leaving 7 bases between. This CDR3 is built from 10 residues. The germline CDR1 and CDR2 sequences are SNHLY and FYNNEI. This CDR3 reads CASSVNRQFF. The CDR3 DNA reads TGTGCCAGCAGTGTGAATCGGCAGTTCTTC.

A few counts support this clonotype. The chain employs TRBV29-1 and TRBJ1-2; no clear D. CDR3 length equals 13 residues. In germline, CDR1 is SQVTM, CDR2 ANQGSEA. Trimming stripped 1 base from V and 0 bases from J, with 6 bases between. CDR3 loop: CSVEGHTNYGYTF. The CDR3 DNA reads as TGCAGCGTTGAAGGGCACACTAACTATGGCTACACCTTC.